This TCR beta chain was documented in a study of T cell responses to AZD1222 COVID-19 vaccine. From germline, CDR1 is SGHTA and CDR2 FQGNSA. This CDR3 is 14 amino acids long. V was trimmed by 2 bases and J by 0 bases, leaving 7 bases between them. Study outcomes and limitations: Unmutated regions of variants are reportedly targeted by nearly half of spike-specific TCRs.

Sequenced by immunoSEQ multiplex PCR; TCRdb stores in-frame clones only, minus some. The table has 250,000 to 300,000 clones, around 92% seen once. About this clone itself: Its antigen is not known.

This sample comprised peripheral blood, obtained 28 days after the second AZD1222 dose. This chain links TRBV7-2 with TRBJ1-2; D unresolved. This receptor was obtained from an adult who received the AZD1222 COVID-19 vaccine. CDR3 nucleotide sequence: TGTGCCAGCAGCTTATTCCAAACTAACTATGGCTACACCTTC. Translated, it gives CASSLFQTNYGYTF.